The 21 T cell receptor beta chains below were found in one sample sequenced in a study of T cell clones after liver transplantation. Profiled with immunoSEQ multiplex PCR; TCRdb holds only in-frame clones, not every one. Counted here are about 74,000 clones, about four fifths occurring once; the ten biggest clones make up 0.6%. The sample in question was CD4+ T cells from blood, obtained before liver transplant. These receptors all stem from a human donor who received a liver transplant.

Written as DNA, the CDR3 is TGTGCCTGGAGTGCATCGGGGGCCCAAGAGACCCAGTACTTC. Its translation: CAWSASGAQETQYF. The chain carries TRBV30 and TRBJ2-5; the D gene could be TRBD1 or TRBD2 (6 bases each). CDR3 length: 14 amino acids. The V and J ends lost 1 base and 1 base respectively, with 10 bases between them. Looked up from germline, CDR1 is GTSNPN and CDR2 is SVGIG (reference sequence).

CDR3 DNA: TGTGCCAGCAGTCTCCGAGCGGGAGGGCCCACAGATACGCAGTATTTT. Translation gives CASSLRAGGPTDTQYF. The V call is TRBV28, the J call TRBJ2-3; 10 bases are a match to TRBD2. This CDR3 is 16 amino acids long. V was pared by 5 bases and J by 2 bases, with 7 bases of the junction left unmatched. In germline, CDR1 is MDHEN, CDR2 SYDVKM.

In its sample, this clone ranks as medium-sized. The CDR3 nucleotides read TGTGCCAGCTCACCACGTAAAACAGGGAACCCCTACGAGCAGTACTTC. Residues: CASSPRKTGNPYEQYF. The chain is built from TRBV18 and TRBJ2-7; perhaps TRBD1 as D (6 bases). The CDR3 loop spans 16 amino acids. V was cut by 1 base and J by 2 bases, with 15 bases left in between. Germline V gene sequence: CDR1 KGHSH, CDR2 LQKENI.

The chain combines TRBV2 with TRBJ1-5, with D unclear. V lost 2 bases, J lost 7 bases, and 9 bases lay in between. CDR3 length equals 13 residues. The germline V gene encodes CDR1 SNHLY and CDR2 FYNNEI. Here the CDR3 DNA reads TGTGCCAGCAGTGAATTGAGTAGACAGCCCCAGCATTTT. It encodes CASSELSRQPQHF.

The rearrangement uses TRBV7-8 and TRBJ2-7; 9 bases agree with TRBD1. Germline lookup yields CDR1 SGHVS and CDR2 FQNEAQ. CDR3 size: 16 residues. The V segment lost 5 bases and the J segment 0 bases; nucleotides outside the gene matches: 8. This CDR3 reads CASSLRDRASSYEQYF. The CDR3 DNA is TGTGCCAGCAGCCTGCGGGACAGGGCCTCCTCCTACGAGCAGTACTTC.

The V call is TRBV29-1, the J call TRBJ2-3; TRBD1 matches at 8 bases. Germline V gives CDR1 SQVTM, CDR2 ANQGSEA. The CDR3 totals 13 residues. V gave up 4 bases and J gave up 5 bases; unmatched junction bases: 5. CDR3 coding DNA: TGCAGCGTTGTTGGACAGGGATTAGATACGCAGTATTTT. This encodes CSVVGQGLDTQYF.

The rearrangement links TRBV7-9 to TRBJ2-5; 7 nucleotides line up with TRBD2. Germline loops: CDR1 SEHNR, CDR2 FQNEAQ (reference sequence). The CDR3 consists of 14 residues. The trim removed 7 bases at V and 2 bases at J, leaving 7 bases unmatched. CDR3 coding DNA: TGTGCCAGCACTCCCGGGAGGTCTCAAGAGACCCAGTACTTC. This sequence encodes CASTPGRSQETQYF.

V and J are TRBV11-1 and TRBJ2-1; D possibly matches TRBD1 or TRBD2 (5 bases each). The CDR3 is made up of 14 amino acids. Germline V gene sequence: CDR1 SGHAT, CDR2 FQDESV (reference sequence). V was pared by 1 base and J by 5 bases, with 9 bases between. CDR3 sequence: CASSLVRGDNEQFF. DNA for the CDR3: TGTGCCAGCAGCTTAGTTCGGGGCGACAATGAGCAGTTCTTC.

V is TRBV5-6 and J is TRBJ1-2, with D unclear. CDR3 size: 15 residues. Germline loops: CDR1 SGHDT, CDR2 YYEEEE. Trimming removed 1 base from V and 3 bases from J, with 13 bases in between. The CDR3 region is CASSLRGSRYYGYTF. The CDR3 DNA reads TGTGCCAGCAGCTTGAGAGGATCCCGCTACTATGGCTACACCTTC.

This clone has only a few counts. J is TRBJ2-2 and V is TRBV27; D ambiguous. Germline values: CDR1 MNHEY, CDR2 SMNVEV (reference sequence). This CDR3 comprises 18 residues. The V end lost 2 bases, the J end lost 5 bases, and 21 bases lay between the germline ends. The CDR3 sequence: CASSLIVPLADFTGELFF. In DNA form, the CDR3 reads TGTGCCAGCAGTTTAATTGTTCCACTTGCTGACTTTACCGGGGAGCTGTTTTTT.

There are a few counts of this clone. The CDR3: CASSLHGSAAKNIQYF. The CDR3, as DNA: TGTGCCAGCAGTTTGCACGGGAGCGCGGCCAAAAACATTCAGTACTTC. This chain links TRBV28 with TRBJ2-4, with D perhaps matching TRBD2 (6 bases). Deletions cut 3 bases from V and 1 base from J, with 13 bases between. The CDR3 extends over 16 amino acids. Germline loops: CDR1 MDHEN, CDR2 SYDVKM.

The rearrangement links TRBV28 to TRBJ2-7, with no clear D. The CDR3 is 11 residues long. The germline gives CDR1 MDHEN, CDR2 SYDVKM. The V gene lost 8 bases and the J gene lost 2 bases, with 7 bases spanning the gap. The CDR3 region has the DNA TGTGCCAGCGGCTCAGCCTACGAGCAGTACTTC. This codes for CASGSAYEQYF.

The sample holds one count of this clone. The chain recombines TRBV7-8 with TRBJ1-5; the D is unclear. The CDR3 runs to 13 residues. Deletions cut 5 bases from V and 3 bases from J, with 8 bases between. The germline V gene encodes CDR1 SGHVS and CDR2 FQNEAQ. In nucleotides, the CDR3 is TGTGCCAGCAGCCAAGACCCCAATCAGCCCCAGCATTTT. Residues: CASSQDPNQPQHF.

The chain employs TRBV18 and TRBJ1-1; the D is unclear. The CDR3 has 12 amino acids. Germline V gene data show CDR1 as KGHSH and CDR2 as LQKENI. V dropped 4 bases and J dropped 0 bases, with 3 bases sitting between them. DNA of the CDR3: TGTGCCAGCTCACGGGTGAACACTGAAGCTTTCTTT. Its protein product is CASSRVNTEAFF.

The V and J genes are TRBV29-1 and TRBJ2-7; either TRBD1 or TRBD2 may supply D (7 bases each). The V gene's germline CDR1 is SQVTM and CDR2 ANQGSEA. The CDR3 contains 12 residues. Trimming left V 6 bases short and J 4 bases short, with 13 bases between. CDR3 amino acids: CSVGGDSYEQYF. CDR3 coding DNA: TGCAGCGTGGGGGGGGACAGTTACGAGCAGTACTTC.

A few counts support this clone. The chain combines TRBV11-2 with TRBJ1-1, with D possibly being TRBD1 (6 bases). CDR3 size: 15 residues. Trimming removed 3 bases from V and 5 bases from J, with 16 bases in between. Germline CDR1 is SGHAT and CDR2 is FQNNGV. CDR3 protein: CASSFLQGRWTEAFF. The CDR3 nucleotides read TGTGCCAGCAGCTTTCTACAGGGAAGATGGACTGAAGCTTTCTTT.

The chain couples TRBV19 to TRBJ2-7; 9 positions match TRBD1. The germline gives CDR1 LNHDA, CDR2 SQIVND (reference sequence). This CDR3 is built from 15 residues. The ends lost 5 bases at V and 3 bases at J; junction bases unmatched: 8. The CDR3 bases are TGTGCCAGTAGTGTCGACGGACAGGGGAACTACGAGCAGTACTTC. Translating gives CASSVDGQGNYEQYF.

This rearrangement joins TRBV7-9 to TRBJ1-3, with 7 bases matching TRBD1. After removal of 6 bases from V and 4 bases from J, the junction contained 9 bases not matched to a gene. CDR1 and CDR2 from the germline V gene are SEHNR and FQNEAQ (reference sequence). CDR3 length equals 15 residues. CDR3 bases: TGTGCCAGCAGTCACGACAGGGCGTCAGGAAACACCATATATTTT. As protein: CASSHDRASGNTIYF.

The rearrangement uses TRBV7-9 and TRBJ2-5, with 12 bases that match TRBD2. CDR3 length: 15 amino acids. Germline trimming cut 1 base from V and 3 bases from J; bases unmatched to any gene: 0. CDR1 and CDR2 from the germline V gene are SEHNR and FQNEAQ (reference sequence). The CDR3 DNA follows: TGTGCCAGCAGCTTAGGACTAGCGGGGGAAGAGACCCAGTACTTC. Its translation is CASSLGLAGEETQYF.

The chain couples TRBV18 to TRBJ2-5; the D gene is possibly TRBD1 (5 bases). Germline values: CDR1 KGHSH, CDR2 LQKENI. Trimming removed 3 bases at V and 4 bases at J, with 24 bases between. CDR3 length equals 18 residues. CDR3 region: CASSPMGIRAQGGETQYF. DNA of the CDR3: TGTGCCAGCTCACCGATGGGAATCCGGGCCCAGGGCGGAGAGACCCAGTACTTC.

This clone was seen more than once but under ten times. The V gene is TRBV30, the J gene TRBJ1-1; unclear D gene. The CDR3 consists of 16 residues. V was cut by 1 base and J by 3 bases, with 18 bases left in between. Germline-derived CDR1 and CDR2 are GTSNPN and SVGIG (reference sequence). CDR3 sequence: CAWSALNSPKDTEAFF. The CDR3 nucleotides read TGTGCCTGGAGTGCATTAAACTCTCCAAAGGACACTGAAGCTTTCTTT.